These 27 T cell receptor beta chains were all obtained from the same sample, sequenced in a study of vaccination effects on CD4 cells after COVID-19. The antigens for these receptors are not known. Antigen-specific CD4+ T cell clonotypes were called by their expansion after viral peptide-pool culture in ViraFEST. CD4+ T cell isolation took place after 10 days of culture. The person was diagnosed with PCR-confirmed SARS-CoV-2 infection between March and December 2020. Method: immunoSEQ multiplex PCR; TCRdb's copy keeps in-frame clones and lacks some. Of about 45,000 clones in the sample, more than 60% were seen once. The sequencing here drew on CD4+ T cells from PBMCs cultured with a peptide pool, taken before COVID-19 vaccination. Source of these receptors: a human donor who had a prior SARS-CoV-2 infection.

The chain's CDR3 is CASSTDTGELFF. CDR3 nucleotide sequence: TGTGCCAGCAGCACAGACACCGGGGAGCTGTTTTTT. The rearrangement joins TRBV7-2 to TRBJ2-2; no firm D call. V was pared by 5 bases and J by 3 bases, with 4 bases between. Germline CDR1 and CDR2: SGHTA and FQGNSA. The CDR3 is 12 amino acids.

The J gene is TRBJ2-7, the V gene TRBV19; TRBD2 matches 7 bases. The germline CDR1 and CDR2 sequences are LNHDA and SQIVND (reference sequence). The CDR3 is made up of 13 amino acids. J gave up 2 bases and V 9 bases, and 7 bases lay outside the gene matches. The CDR3 bases are TGTGCCAGCGCTAGCGGACTAGCCTACGAGCAGTACTTC. It encodes CASASGLAYEQYF.

J is TRBJ1-1 and V is TRBV12-3 or TRBV12-4, with D hard to call. Between the trimmed V and J ends, which lost 3 bases and 2 bases, there was a span of 4 bases. The CDR3 has 12 residues. The CDR3 DNA sequence: TGTGCCAGCAGTTTTTATAACACTGAAGCTTTCTTT. Translating it yields CASSFYNTEAFF.

This clone has just a few counts. This same CDR3 is encoded by further DNA sequences in the sample. The chain uses TRBV7-3 and TRBJ2-2, with D maybe TRBD2 (7 bases). Trimming took 1 base from V and 0 from J, leaving 9 bases between them. CDR1 and CDR2 (germline): SGHTA, FQGTGA. The CDR3 is 16 amino acids. The CDR3 DNA follows: TGTGCCAGCAGCTTAAGAGGGGGGGCGAACACCGGGGAGCTGTTTTTT. Translation gives CASSLRGGANTGELFF. The complete variable domain, with remaining parts taken from reference TRBV7-3 and TRBJ2-2, reads GAGVSQTPSNKVTEKGKYVELRCDPISGHTALYWYRQSLGQGPEFLIYFQGTGAADDSGLPNDRFFAVRPEGSVSTLKIQRTERGDSAVYLCASSLRGGANTGELFFGEGSRLTVL.

This clone was found a few times. The chain combines TRBV12-3 or TRBV12-4 with TRBJ2-1; 8 nucleotides match TRBD1. CDR3 size: 12 residues. After removal of 5 bases from V and 13 bases from J, the junction contained 7 bases not matched to a gene. The CDR3 sequence: CASSGGDRGQFF. The CDR3 DNA is TGTGCCAGCAGTGGTGGAGACAGGGGACAGTTCTTC.

The J gene is TRBJ2-1, the V gene TRBV10-2, with D tentatively TRBD1 or TRBD2 (5 bases each). The V end was cut by 7 bases, the J end by 6 bases, with 16 bases between. The germline CDR1 and CDR2 sequences are WSHSY and SAAADI. The CDR3 covers 14 residues. The CDR3 DNA is TGCGCCAGCAACTGGGACCCCACCCTCAATGAGCAGTTCTTC. Translation: CASNWDPTLNEQFF.

This clone was detected a few times. The chain carries TRBV19 and TRBJ2-2; TRBD2 matches at 11 bases. Trimming took 4 bases from V and 1 from J; bases not matched to a gene: 11. The V gene's germline CDR1 is LNHDA and CDR2 SQIVND (reference sequence). This CDR3 is 19 amino acids long. CDR3 sequence (DNA): TGTGCCAGTAGTAAGCGGCTAGCGGGAGGATTAGGGAACACCGGGGAGCTGTTTTTT. This codes for CASSKRLAGGLGNTGELFF.

This clone was recorded a few times. The rearrangement links TRBV7-9 to TRBJ2-5; 11 nucleotides align to TRBD1. Germline assignment: CDR1 SEHNR and CDR2 FQNEAQ (reference sequence). J lost 3 bases, V lost 5 bases, and 5 bases had no gene match. This CDR3 has 15 amino acids. The CDR3, as DNA: TGTGCCAGCAGCCCCCGGGACAGGGGGAAAGAGACCCAGTACTTC. Translating it yields CASSPRDRGKETQYF.

This clone turned up a few times. The CDR3 DNA follows: TGTGCCTGGAGTACCGGCAGCGGGGAAGAGACCCAGTACTTC. Protein product: CAWSTGSGEETQYF. The chain carries TRBV30 and TRBJ2-5; TRBD2 aligns across 7 bases. The germline V gene encodes CDR1 GTSNPN and CDR2 SVGIG (reference sequence). The CDR3 extends over 14 amino acids. With V trimmed by 2 bases and J by 3 bases, 6 bases remained unmatched.

The chain employs TRBV27 and TRBJ1-1; D unclear. CDR1 is MNHEY, CDR2 SMNVEV, per germline (reference sequence). V dropped 5 bases and J dropped 7 bases, with 14 bases sitting between them. This CDR3 region has 13 residues. Written as DNA, the CDR3 is TGTGCCAGCAGTATTCGACATCGGGGTGAAGCTTTCTTT. It translates to CASSIRHRGEAFF.

CDR3 sequence: CASSPVHTTNEKLFF. DNA of the CDR3: TGTGCCAGCTCACCCGTACATACGACTAATGAAAAACTGTTTTTT. The J gene is TRBJ1-4, the V gene TRBV18; D is uncertain. Trimming cost V 3 bases and J 2 bases, with 10 bases left between them. Germline V CDR1 and CDR2: KGHSH, LQKENI. This CDR3 comprises 15 residues.

The chain employs TRBV2 and TRBJ1-5; 7 nucleotides line up with TRBD1. J lost 3 bases, V lost 7 bases, and 3 bases had no gene match. The CDR3 runs 13 residues. Germline V CDR1 and CDR2: SNHLY, FYNNEI. CDR3 residues: CASTDRDNQPQHF. The CDR3 coding sequence is TGTGCCAGCACCGACAGGGACAATCAGCCCCAGCATTTT.

This clone was seen once. The J gene is TRBJ2-2, the V gene TRBV9, with a possible D match to TRBD2 (6 bases). Germline CDR1 is SGDLS and CDR2 is YYNGEE. CDR3 length equals 12 residues. Trimming removed 5 bases at V and 7 bases at J, with 9 bases between. CDR3 region: CASRGGDGELFF. Here the CDR3 DNA reads TGTGCCAGCAGGGGGGGTGACGGGGAGCTGTTTTTT. Based on the CDR3 plus reference TRBV9 and TRBJ2-2, the full variable domain is DSGVTQTPKHLITATGQRVTLRCSPRSGDLSVYWYQQSLDQGLQFLIQYYNGEERAKGNILERFSAQQFPDLHSELNLSSLELGDSALYFCASRGGDGELFFGEGSRLTVL.

The chain is built from TRBV4-2 and TRBJ2-4; 8 bases map to TRBD2. Germline CDR1 is LGHNA and CDR2 is YNFKEQ. The CDR3 contains 16 residues. The V segment lost 3 bases and the J segment 0 bases; nucleotides outside the gene matches: 4. The CDR3 DNA sequence: TGTGCCAGCAGCCACAGAGCGGGAGTAGCCAAAAACATTCAGTACTTC. Translated: CASSHRAGVAKNIQYF.

This chain links TRBV15 with TRBJ1-5, with 7 bases fitting TRBD1. CDR3 length: 15 residues. Germline CDR1 LNHNV, CDR2 YYDKDF (reference sequence). The ends lost 3 bases at V and 5 bases at J; junction bases unmatched: 7. The CDR3 sequence: CATSRPGQPDQPQHF. The CDR3 nucleotides are TGTGCCACCAGCAGGCCGGGACAGCCTGATCAGCCCCAGCATTTT.

The chain uses TRBV7-2 and TRBJ2-7; TRBD2 is a possible D gene (6 bases). The V gene's germline CDR1 is SGHTA and CDR2 FQGNSA. The ends were cut back, 5 bases at V and 1 base at J, with 15 bases in the middle. The CDR3 sequence is 15 residues long. CDR3 protein: CASSRAHGGSYEQYF. For the CDR3, the DNA is TGTGCCAGCAGCCGTGCCCACGGGGGTTCCTACGAGCAGTACTTC. The whole variable domain, remainder taken from reference TRBV7-2 and TRBJ2-7, is GAGVSQSPSNKVTEKGKDVELRCDPISGHTALYWYRQSLGQGLEFLIYFQGNSAPDKSGLPSDRFSAERTGGSVSTLTIQRTQQEDSAVYLCASSRAHGGSYEQYFGPGTRLTVT.

The chain couples TRBV11-3 to TRBJ2-3, with D possibly being TRBD2 (7 bases). Germline CDR1 is SGHNT and CDR2 is YENEEA. CDR3 length: 15 amino acids. V was trimmed by 4 bases and J by 5 bases, leaving 16 bases between them. CDR3 loop: CASSSGEGEIDTQYF. CDR3 nucleotide sequence: TGTGCCAGCAGCTCAGGGGAGGGGGAGATAGATACGCAGTATTTT.

The chain uses TRBV7-9 and TRBJ2-7; perhaps TRBD1 as D (5 bases). Per the germline V gene, CDR1 is SEHNR and CDR2 is FQNEAQ (reference sequence). CDR3 length: 14 amino acids. V was clipped by 0 bases and J by 6 bases, with 12 bases between them. The CDR3 DNA reads as TGTGCCAGCAGCTTAGCAGGGCAGGGTGGCGAGCAGTACTTC. This gives the protein CASSLAGQGGEQYF.

The rearrangement uses TRBV5-1 and TRBJ2-1; perhaps D is TRBD1 or TRBD2 (6 bases each). The CDR3 is 15 amino acids. V lost 1 base, J lost 2 bases, and 10 bases lay in between. In germline, CDR1 is SGHRS, CDR2 YFSETQ. CDR3 loop: CASSLSRGAYNEQFF. The CDR3 nucleotides read TGCGCCAGCAGCTTGTCGAGGGGGGCCTACAATGAGCAGTTCTTC.

This clone was detected once. The chain combines TRBV6-4 with TRBJ2-7; a weak D match, TRBD2 (6 bases). The ends were cut back, 7 bases at V and 2 bases at J, with 15 bases in the middle. The germline V gene has CDR1 MRHNA and CDR2 SNTAGT. The CDR3 runs to 14 residues. The CDR3 DNA reads as TGTGCCAGCACCGGAGGGAGGCAAACCTACGAGCAGTACTTC. Its protein is CASTGGRQTYEQYF.

The rearrangement uses TRBV2 and TRBJ1-5; D is undetermined. Trimming took 6 bases from V and 0 from J, leaving 12 bases between them. This CDR3 spans 15 amino acids. Looked up from germline, CDR1 is SNHLY and CDR2 is FYNNEI. The CDR3 nucleotides are TGTGCCAGCAGCCTTCAACATTATAGCAATCAGCCCCAGCATTTT. It encodes CASSLQHYSNQPQHF.

This chain connects TRBV24-1 to TRBJ2-7; tentative D call: TRBD1 (5 bases). Trimming cost V 8 bases and J 5 bases, with 27 bases left between them. Germline CDR1 and CDR2: KGHDR and SFDVKD. The CDR3 loop spans 17 amino acids. The DNA for the CDR3 is TGTGCCACCAAAAGAGGTATCGTTCAGGGCCCCTCAGACGAGCAGTACTTC. It codes for CATKRGIVQGPSDEQYF.

The chain is built from TRBV30 and TRBJ2-2; the match to TRBD1 covers 8 bases. This CDR3 comprises 16 residues. J was trimmed by 0 bases and V by 5 bases; bases with no gene match: 8. CDR1 is GTSNPN and CDR2 is SVGIG in the germline V gene (reference sequence). As DNA, the CDR3 is TGTGCCTGGGCCTTGCCAGGGGGCGCGAACACCGGGGAGCTGTTTTTT. This sequence encodes CAWALPGGANTGELFF.

This clone was detected only a few times. Other DNA sequences in this specimen translate into the identical CDR3. The rearrangement links TRBV18 to TRBJ1-1, with D unresolved. The CDR3 is 13 amino acids. Germline V gene data show CDR1 as KGHSH and CDR2 as LQKENI. Trimming shortened V by 3 bases and J by 0 bases, and 5 bases separated the two germline ends. The CDR3 is CASSPDLNTEAFF. In DNA, the CDR3 is TGTGCCAGCTCACCCGACTTGAACACTGAAGCTTTCTTT.

The chain carries TRBV5-1 and TRBJ1-2; D may be TRBD1 (6 bases). This CDR3 comprises 13 residues. Germline V gene data show CDR1 as SGHRS and CDR2 as YFSETQ. V gave up 2 bases and J gave up 6 bases, with 11 bases separating them. CDR3 DNA: TGCGCCAGCAGCTTTACAGGGATTCATGGCTACACCTTC. Protein sequence: CASSFTGIHGYTF.

The V and J genes are TRBV20-1 and TRBJ2-1; D remains unclear. The CDR3 sequence is 11 residues long. With 8 bases removed from V and 14 bases from J, the gap between germline ends came to 19 bases. Germline values: CDR1 DFQATT, CDR2 SNEGSKA (reference sequence). DNA of the CDR3: TGCAGTACGTACAAGGGTTATAGGGAGTTCTTC. Amino acids: CSTYKGYREFF.

Only a few counts were recorded for this clone. The chain links TRBV29-1 to TRBJ2-7; a possible D gene is TRBD1 (5 bases). CDR1 is SQVTM, CDR2 ANQGSEA, per germline. The V end lost 6 bases, the J end lost 2 bases, and 11 bases lay between the germline ends. This CDR3 comprises 12 residues. The CDR3: CSVGKDTYEQYF. CDR3 bases: TGCAGCGTGGGGAAGGACACCTACGAGCAGTACTTC.